The present T cell receptor beta chain was sequenced within a study of cytomegalovirus exposure and HLA in healthy donors. The CDR3 sequence is 17 residues long. V was trimmed by 1 base and J by 1 base, leaving 16 bases between them. The germline V gene has CDR1 SGHAT and CDR2 FQNNGV. The primer mix had 60 Vbeta and 13 Jbeta primers. The repertoire was sequenced with immunoSEQ multiplex PCR; TCRdb's copy has only in-frame clones and lacks some. The data show around 140,000 clones, with over 60% seen just once and around an eighth held by the top ten. This receptor was taken from a man aged 35 to 55 in good health and CMV-seropositive. The chain couples TRBV11-2 to TRBJ1-1; D gene ambiguous. The sample taken for sequencing was PBMCs. In DNA, the CDR3 is TGTGCCAGCAGCTTAGCGGGGTTTTCGTCCGCGAACACTGAAGCTTTCTTT. Its protein is CASSLAGFSSANTEAFF.